One sample yielded the 3 T cell receptor beta chains listed below, sequenced in a study of shared clonotypes between healthy human individuals. Measured with immunoSEQ multiplex PCR; TCRdb has only the in-frame clones, and not every one. This table holds about half a million clones, 60% to 80% found once. Sequenced sample: PBMCs. All receptors derive from a middle-aged woman in good health. Some clones in this sample may be carry-over from other donors' samples.

The V call is TRBV7-3, the J call TRBJ2-1, with TRBD1 matching over 10 bases. V trimming: 2 bases; J trimming: 4 bases; junction bases outside the gene matches: 11. The CDR3 is made up of 18 amino acids. Per germline, CDR1 SGHTA and CDR2 FQGTGA. The CDR3 coding sequence is TGTGCCAGCAGCTTAGGCGGATGGGGGACAGGGGAATACAATGAGCAGTTCTTC. Its protein is CASSLGGWGTGEYNEQFF.

The chain uses TRBV19 and TRBJ2-7, with D perhaps TRBD1 or TRBD2 (5 bases each). Germline V gene data show CDR1 as LNHDA and CDR2 as SQIVND (reference sequence). Trimming cost V 9 bases and J 3 bases, with 21 bases left between them. The CDR3 consists of 15 residues. CDR3 sequence reads: CASPHIRGRNYEQYF. The CDR3 nucleotides are TGTGCCAGCCCTCACATCCGGGGCCGAAACTACGAGCAGTACTTC.

J is TRBJ2-7 and V is TRBV5-8; D may be TRBD1 (5 bases). This CDR3 is 16 amino acids long. Germline values: CDR1 SGHTS, CDR2 YDEGEE. The V and J ends lost 2 bases and 2 bases respectively, with 17 bases between them. CDR3 protein: CASSLGAREVTYEQYF. CDR3 coding DNA: TGTGCCAGCAGCTTAGGGGCCCGAGAGGTCACCTACGAGCAGTACTTC.